One sample yielded the 28 T cell receptor beta chains listed below, sequenced in a study of multiple sclerosis patients with progressive multifocal leukoencephalopathy. Clones were read by immunoSEQ multiplex PCR, and TCRdb kept only the in-frame ones, dropping some. Here the sample spans 25,000 to 35,000 clones, roughly 84% being singletons. Time point indicated: time of PML onset. This specimen was PBMCs, taken from a patient treated with natalizumab. Receptors originate from a human donor with progressive multifocal leukoencephalopathy.

This CDR3 reads CASSGRVNFYEQYF. The CDR3 coding sequence is TGTGCCAGTAGTGGCAGGGTGAACTTCTACGAGCAGTACTTC. The chain carries TRBV19 and TRBJ2-7, with D maybe TRBD1 (5 bases). CDR1 and CDR2 from the germline V gene are LNHDA and SQIVND (reference sequence). The CDR3 is made up of 14 amino acids. V lost 5 bases, J lost 3 bases, and 14 bases lay in between.

V and J are TRBV28 and TRBJ2-1; D remains ambiguous. V was clipped by 2 bases and J by 4 bases, with 9 bases between them. The CDR3 sequence is 14 residues long. In germline, CDR1 is MDHEN, CDR2 SYDVKM. CDR3 DNA: TGTGCCAGCAGTTTACGCAGGAGATACAATGAGCAGTTCTTC. Its translation: CASSLRRRYNEQFF.

The V call is TRBV7-2, the J call TRBJ2-3, with D possibly TRBD1 on 5 matching bases. CDR1 and CDR2 from the germline V gene are SGHTA and FQGNSA. CDR3 length: 16 residues. Trimming took 5 bases from V and 3 from J, leaving 18 bases between them. The CDR3 coding sequence is TGTGCCAGCAGCGCACAGAAAGGGGTTTTGACAGATACGCAGTATTTT. Translating gives CASSAQKGVLTDTQYF.

V usage is TRBV9 and J usage is TRBJ2-4, with 14 positions matching TRBD2. This CDR3 contains 16 residues. The germline V gene encodes CDR1 SGDLS and CDR2 YYNGEE. V trimming: 3 bases; J trimming: 5 bases; junction bases outside the gene matches: 4. CDR3 nucleotides: TGTGCCAGCAGCGGACTAGCGGGAGGGGTCGAAAACATTCAGTACTTC. As protein: CASSGLAGGVENIQYF.

In its sample, this clone was seen a few times. The rearrangement links TRBV7-3 to TRBJ2-6; D call uncertain. Per the germline V gene, CDR1 is SGHTA and CDR2 is FQGTGA. The germline V and J ends were trimmed by 7 bases and 0 bases, with 4 bases remaining between them. The CDR3 length is 13 residues. The CDR3 region is CASTDSGANVLTF. The DNA of the CDR3 is TGTGCCAGCACCGACTCTGGGGCCAACGTCCTGACTTTC.

Only one count was recorded for this clone. The genes are TRBV11-2 and TRBJ2-6; possible D gene TRBD2, 6 bases. Trimming took 4 bases from V and 0 from J, leaving 10 bases between them. Germline values: CDR1 SGHAT, CDR2 FQNNGV. This CDR3 is built from 16 residues. CDR3 residues: CASSWGLRSGANVLTF. The CDR3 coding sequence is TGTGCCAGCAGCTGGGGACTCCGCTCTGGGGCCAACGTCCTGACTTTC.

The chain is built from TRBV29-1 and TRBJ2-3, with 11 bases lining up with TRBD1. Germline V gene lookup returns CDR1 SQVTM and CDR2 ANQGSEA. The CDR3 runs 15 residues. V lost 7 bases and J lost 3; bases outside the gene matches: 9. The CDR3 DNA reads TGCAGCGGTTCTAAGGGACAGGGGGGTACAGATACGCAGTATTTT. It translates to CSGSKGQGGTDTQYF.

The chain links TRBV7-2 to TRBJ1-3; TRBD1 matches at 7 bases. Per germline, CDR1 SGHTA and CDR2 FQGNSA. The CDR3 sequence is 13 residues long. The trim removed 5 bases at V and 8 bases at J, leaving 6 bases unmatched. The CDR3 nucleotides are TGTGCCAGCAGCCCGGGACAGAGGGACACCATATATTTT. This sequence encodes CASSPGQRDTIYF.

This clone was found once. The junction departs from germline at one end; a sequencing error may be responsible. V and J are TRBV20-1 and TRBJ2-1; D is ambiguous. In germline, CDR1 is DFQATT, CDR2 SNEGSKA (reference sequence). The CDR3 contains 11 residues. The CDR3 region is CSARDPPLGIF. The CDR3 region has the DNA TGCAGTGCTAGAGACCCTCCCCTAGGGATCTTC.

This clone occurred once. This sequence joins TRBV5-1 and TRBJ2-3; no definite D call. From germline, CDR1 is SGHRS and CDR2 YFSETQ. The V end lost 1 base, the J end lost 0 bases, and 6 bases lay between the germline ends. The CDR3 is 14 amino acids. The DNA of the CDR3 is TGCGCCAGCAGCTTGTGGCGGAGCACAGATACGCAGTATTTT. This translates into CASSLWRSTDTQYF.

V is TRBV7-9 and J is TRBJ1-2; the D is unclear. The CDR3 consists of 14 residues. Germline CDR1 SEHNR, CDR2 FQNEAQ (reference sequence). Trimming took off 0 bases at V and 4 bases at J, with 9 bases between the two ends. CDR3 nucleotide sequence: TGTGCCAGCAGCTTAGCGTCAGCTATCTATGGCTACACCTTC. As protein: CASSLASAIYGYTF.

The J gene is TRBJ2-7, the V gene TRBV5-1; 10 nucleotides align to TRBD2. V shed 0 bases, J shed 0 bases, and the junction held 3 bases outside the gene matches. This CDR3 has 16 residues. Germline values: CDR1 SGHRS, CDR2 YFSETQ. The CDR3 sequence is CASSLGASGGSYEQYF. The CDR3 nucleotides are TGCGCCAGCAGCTTGGGGGCTAGCGGGGGCTCCTACGAGCAGTACTTC.

V gene TRBV2 combines with J gene TRBJ2-7; possible D gene TRBD2, 6 bases. The CDR3 consists of 13 residues. Germline CDR1 SNHLY, CDR2 FYNNEI. The germline V and J ends were trimmed by 3 bases and 4 bases, with 10 bases remaining between them. DNA for the CDR3: TGTGCCAGCAGTGAGGACGGGAGTTACGAGCAGTACTTC. Amino acid sequence: CASSEDGSYEQYF. The whole variable domain, filled in from reference TRBV2 and TRBJ2-7, reads EPEVTQTPSHQVTQMGQEVILRCVPISNHLYFYWYRQILGQKVEFLVSFYNNEISEKSEIFDDQFSVERPDGSNFTLKIRSTKLEDSAMYFCASSEDGSYEQYFGPGTRLTVT.

V usage is TRBV6-1 and J usage is TRBJ1-6, with D perhaps TRBD1 (5 bases). Per the germline V gene, CDR1 is MNHNS and CDR2 is SASEGT. The CDR3 sequence is 16 residues long. Trimming cost V 2 bases and J 9 bases, with 17 bases left between them. For the CDR3, the DNA is TGTGCCAGCAGTGAATCGAGCGGGGCGCGGAGTTCACCCCTCCACTTT. This encodes CASSESSGARSSPLHF.

The chain carries TRBV27 and TRBJ2-6, with a possible D match to TRBD1 (5 bases). The CDR3 runs 19 residues. CDR1 and CDR2 (germline): MNHEY, SMNVEV (reference sequence). V lost 4 bases and J 0 bases, leaving 19 bases between the germline ends. This chain's CDR3 is CASSSHTGRQSSGANVLTF. Here the CDR3 DNA reads TGTGCCAGCAGTTCCCACACAGGCCGACAGAGCTCTGGGGCCAACGTCCTGACTTTC.

The chain uses TRBV7-3 and TRBJ2-1; no clear D. Looked up from germline, CDR1 is SGHTA and CDR2 is FQGTGA. The CDR3 spans 11 residues. V lost 5 bases and J 4 bases, leaving 3 bases between the germline ends. The CDR3 here is CASSAYNEQFF. CDR3 in DNA: TGTGCCAGCAGCGCGTACAATGAGCAGTTCTTC.

The chain carries TRBV4-1 and TRBJ1-1; maybe TRBD1 (5 bases). Per the germline V gene, CDR1 is MGHRA and CDR2 is YSYEKL. Trimming took 2 bases from V and 1 from J, leaving 8 bases between them. The CDR3 runs to 14 residues. The CDR3 reads CASSQPDRNTEAFF. CDR3 DNA: TGCGCCAGCAGCCAACCAGACAGGAACACTGAAGCTTTCTTT.

The chain employs TRBV7-8 and TRBJ2-7, with no clear D. V shed 1 base and J shed 6 bases, with 4 bases lying between them. The CDR3 covers 11 residues. Germline V gene data show CDR1 as SGHVS and CDR2 as FQNEAQ. The CDR3 DNA reads TGTGCCAGCAGCTTAGGCGTCGAGCAGTACTTC. Translated, it gives CASSLGVEQYF.

The genes are TRBV5-4 and TRBJ2-3; D gene uncertain. The V and J ends lost 1 base and 0 bases respectively, with 9 bases between them. Looked up from germline, CDR1 is SGHNT and CDR2 is YYREEE (reference sequence). This CDR3 is built from 15 residues. In nucleotides, the CDR3 is TGTGCCAGCAGCTTGTTGGTGGGTAGCACAGATACGCAGTATTTT. Protein product: CASSLLVGSTDTQYF. Full variable domain (remainder filled in from reference TRBV5-4 and TRBJ2-3): ETGVTQSPTHLIKTRGQQVTLRCSSQSGHNTVSWYQQALGQGPQFIFQYYREEENGRGNFPPRFSGLQFPNYSSELNVNALELDDSALYLCASSLLVGSTDTQYFGPGTRLTVL.

J is TRBJ1-1 and V is TRBV5-6, with D unclear. The CDR3 has 15 amino acids. Trimming pared 1 base from V and 1 base from J, leaving 11 bases between. Germline CDR1 and CDR2: SGHDT and YYEEEE. CDR3 coding DNA: TGTGCCAGCAGCTTGCGGTCCGTGAGGAACACTGAAGCTTTCTTT. Its translation: CASSLRSVRNTEAFF.

The chain couples TRBV4-2 to TRBJ2-7, with a weak D call TRBD2 (5 bases). The V gene lost 2 bases and the J gene lost 4 bases, with 9 bases spanning the gap. This CDR3 is 13 amino acids long. CDR1 LGHNA and CDR2 YNFKEQ come from the germline V gene. The CDR3 bases are TGTGCCAGCAGCCAAACTAGGACGTACGAGCAGTACTTC. Encoded protein: CASSQTRTYEQYF.

This chain links TRBV6-5 with TRBJ1-2; possible D gene TRBD1, 6 bases. Between the trimmed V and J ends, which lost 5 bases and 8 bases, there was a span of 15 bases. The CDR3 has 13 amino acids. CDR1 MNHEY and CDR2 SVGAGI come from the germline V gene. DNA of the CDR3: TGTGCCAGCAGTCGGGGGGGCCCCCAGGGCTACACCTTC. Translating gives CASSRGGPQGYTF.

The chain recombines TRBV7-2 with TRBJ2-1; no definite D call. With 3 bases removed from V and 1 base from J, the gap between germline ends came to 13 bases. Germline-derived CDR1 and CDR2 are SGHTA and FQGNSA. This CDR3 has 16 amino acids. CDR3 coding DNA: TGTGCCAGCAGCTTGGAGAGACTGGCTTCCTACAATGAGCAGTTCTTC. It codes for CASSLERLASYNEQFF.

V gene TRBV14 combines with J gene TRBJ1-1; D is ambiguous. Trimming took off 5 bases at V and 8 bases at J, with 12 bases between the two ends. This CDR3 has 12 amino acids. CDR1 is SGHDN, CDR2 FVKESK, per germline. CDR3 nucleotide sequence: TGTGCCAGCAGCTACGGCGGGAAAGAAGCTTTCTTT. Translating it yields CASSYGGKEAFF.

The chain recombines TRBV6-6 with TRBJ1-2; the match to TRBD1 covers 9 bases. The CDR3 spans 13 residues. The junction had 4 bases not matched to a gene; V was cut back by 9 bases and J by 2 bases. Germline V lookup: CDR1 MNHNY, CDR2 SVGAGI (reference sequence). As DNA, the CDR3 is TGTGCCAGTTGCGACAGGGGGAACTATGGCTACACCTTC. This codes for CASCDRGNYGYTF.

The rearrangement uses TRBV4-3 and TRBJ2-7, with D perhaps assigned TRBD1 or TRBD2 (5 bases each). CDR1 is LGHNA, CDR2 YSLEER, per germline. V was cut by 0 bases and J by 6 bases, with 15 bases left in between. There are 15 residues in the CDR3. The CDR3 protein is CASSQDKGTLTEQYF. The CDR3 DNA is TGCGCCAGCAGCCAAGACAAGGGGACCCTCACCGAGCAGTACTTC.

The genes are TRBV11-2 and TRBJ1-1; D uncertain. Trimming removed 5 bases at V and 10 bases at J, with 11 bases between. Per the germline V gene, CDR1 is SGHAT and CDR2 is FQNNGV. The CDR3 totals 11 residues. Here the CDR3 reads CASSPQMVAFF. The CDR3 nucleotides read TGTGCCAGCAGCCCACAAATGGTAGCTTTCTTT.

Regarding this clone: This same CDR3 is encoded by further DNA sequences in the sample. The gene calls are TRBV5-1 and TRBJ1-4, with 8 positions matching TRBD1. The CDR3 has 14 residues. The germline CDR1 and CDR2 sequences are SGHRS and YFSETQ. J was trimmed by 10 bases and V by 5 bases; bases with no gene match: 10. The CDR3 spells CASSEQPQGGKLFF. The CDR3, as DNA: TGCGCCAGCAGTGAACAACCACAGGGGGGAAAACTGTTTTTT. Complete variable domain (other parts from reference TRBV5-1 and TRBJ1-4): KAGVTQTPRYLIKTRGQQVTLSCSPISGHRSVSWYQQTPGQGLQFLFEYFSETQRNKGNFPGRFSGRQFSNSRSEMNVSTLELGDSALYLCASSEQPQGGKLFFGSGTQLSVL.